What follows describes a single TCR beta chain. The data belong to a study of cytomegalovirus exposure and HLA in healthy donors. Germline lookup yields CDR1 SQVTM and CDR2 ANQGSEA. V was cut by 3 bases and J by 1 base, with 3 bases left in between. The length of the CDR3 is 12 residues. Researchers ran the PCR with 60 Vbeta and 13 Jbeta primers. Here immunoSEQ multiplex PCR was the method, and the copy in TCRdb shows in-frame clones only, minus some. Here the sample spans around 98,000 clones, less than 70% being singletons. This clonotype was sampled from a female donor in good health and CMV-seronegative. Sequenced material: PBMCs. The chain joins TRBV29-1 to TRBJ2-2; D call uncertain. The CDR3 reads CSVERNTGELFF. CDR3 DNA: TGCAGCGTTGAGCGGAACACCGGGGAGCTGTTTTTT.